The 29 T cell receptor beta chains given below trace back to one sample, sequenced in a study of CD8 T cells in Susac syndrome. RNA was extracted with the RNeasy kit, and a quantity of 0.5 to 1 ug was reverse transcribed using random hexamers. MiXCR, applied by TCRdb to the immunoSEQ multiplex PCR reads, yields one record per CDR3 protein. The sample includes about 210,000 distinct CDR3 sequences, around 93% seen only once; the top ten take approximately 0.08%. The specimen sequenced was CD4+ T cells from PBMCs. The receptors derive from a human donor with multiple sclerosis.

The V call is TRBV5-1, the J call TRBJ2-1; 8 bases match TRBD1. The CDR3 totals 15 residues. Germline V gene lookup returns CDR1 SGHRS and CDR2 YFSETQ. Unmatched junction bases numbered 6, after V lost 3 bases and J lost 4 bases. The CDR3 bases are TGCGCCAGCAGCTCGGACAGGGTTTTGTACAATGAGCAGTTCTTC. This gives the protein CASSSDRVLYNEQFF.

The V call is TRBV20-1, the J call TRBJ2-3, with D perhaps being TRBD1 or TRBD2 (5 bases each). Between the trimmed V and J ends, which lost 1 base and 5 bases, there was a span of 13 bases. The CDR3 runs to 14 residues. Germline V gene lookup returns CDR1 DFQATT and CDR2 SNEGSKA (reference sequence). The CDR3 here is CSARAGLGRDTQYF. The CDR3 DNA reads TGCAGTGCTAGAGCGGGGCTAGGTAGAGATACGCAGTATTTT.

This clonotype occurred a few times. V gene TRBV12-3 or TRBV12-4 combines with J gene TRBJ2-5, with a weak D call TRBD1 (7 bases). The CDR3 consists of 14 residues. Trimming shortened V by 6 bases and J by 5 bases, and 16 bases separated the two germline ends. The CDR3, as DNA: TGTGCCAGCAGCCCTGGGACAGCGGGTGAGACCCAGTACTTC. It yields the protein CASSPGTAGETQYF.

The chain joins TRBV6-1 to TRBJ1-2; no clear D gene. CDR1 MNHNS and CDR2 SASEGT come from the germline V gene. The CDR3 has 12 residues. The V end was cut by 5 bases, the J end by 4 bases, with 8 bases between. Written as DNA, the CDR3 is TGTGCCAGCAGTTCTGATGTCTATGGCTACACCTTC. It codes for CASSSDVYGYTF.

The chain joins TRBV5-4 to TRBJ2-7; possible D gene TRBD2, 5 bases. Per germline, CDR1 SGHNT and CDR2 YYREEE (reference sequence). There are 15 residues in the CDR3. V lost 0 bases and J 0 bases, leaving 10 bases between the germline ends. The CDR3 reads CASSLERGSSYEQYF. In nucleotides, the CDR3 is TGTGCCAGCAGCTTGGAACGGGGTAGCTCCTACGAGCAGTACTTC.

The V call is TRBV6-1, the J call TRBJ2-7; D uncertain. The CDR3 contains 13 residues. Germline V gene lookup returns CDR1 MNHNS and CDR2 SASEGT. Trimming took 2 bases from V and 3 from J, leaving 8 bases between them. CDR3 bases: TGTGCCAGCAGTGAATTTCCGGGCTACGAGCAGTACGTC. Its translation: CASSEFPGYEQYV.

CDR3 in DNA: TGTGCCAGCACACCAGGCGGGACAGGGGGAGGCTATGGCTACACCTTC. It is translated as CASTPGGTGGGYGYTF. V and J are TRBV3-1 and TRBJ1-2; 11 bases align to TRBD1. This CDR3 comprises 16 residues. V dropped 7 bases and J dropped 4; count of bases not matched to a gene: 11. Germline V lookup: CDR1 LGHDT, CDR2 YNNKEL (reference sequence).

This chain joins TRBV7-2 and TRBJ2-3; weak D call: TRBD1 (6 bases). The CDR3 has 17 amino acids. V shed 2 bases and J shed 1 base, with 16 bases lying between them. CDR1 SGHTA and CDR2 FQGNSA come from the germline V gene. The CDR3 spells CASSLSPRTVGTDTQYF. For the CDR3, the DNA is TGTGCCAGCAGCTTATCCCCGCGGACAGTTGGCACAGATACGCAGTATTTT.

V is TRBV12-3 or TRBV12-4 and J is TRBJ2-7; D is uncertain. The CDR3 runs to 13 residues. Trimming removed 3 bases from V and 7 bases from J, with 13 bases in between. The CDR3 reads CASSFMSHEEQYF. CDR3 in DNA: TGTGCCAGCAGTTTTATGTCTCATGAGGAGCAGTACTTC.

V gene TRBV7-8 combines with J gene TRBJ2-5; 15 bases are shared with TRBD2. Germline assignment: CDR1 SGHVS and CDR2 FQNEAQ. Losses at the gene ends were 1 base for V and 4 bases for J; bases not matched to a gene: 4. CDR3 length: 17 residues. CDR3 protein: CASSLGTSGGATETQYF. The CDR3 DNA is TGTGCCAGCAGCTTAGGGACTAGCGGGGGGGCCACAGAGACCCAGTACTTC.

The chain recombines TRBV5-1 with TRBJ2-3, with 13 bases fitting TRBD2. After removal of 3 bases from V and 2 bases from J, the junction contained 9 bases not matched to a gene. The CDR3 is 18 amino acids. Germline assignment: CDR1 SGHRS and CDR2 YFSETQ. CDR3 loop: CASSSIPGTSGDTDTQYF. As DNA, the CDR3 is TGCGCCAGCAGCTCGATTCCCGGGACTAGCGGGGACACAGATACGCAGTATTTT. Using reference TRBV5-1 and TRBJ2-3 for the parts outside the CDR3, the full variable domain is KAGVTQTPRYLIKTRGQQVTLSCSPISGHRSVSWYQQTPGQGLQFLFEYFSETQRNKGNFPGRFSGRQFSNSRSEMNVSTLELGDSALYLCASSSIPGTSGDTDTQYFGPGTRLTVL.

The chain links TRBV3-1 to TRBJ1-1; D gene ambiguous. The CDR3 spans 12 residues. Germline CDR1 LGHDT, CDR2 YNNKEL (reference sequence). The V and J ends lost 7 bases and 1 base respectively, with 7 bases between them. The CDR3 sequence: CASIGRNTEAFF. CDR3 DNA: TGTGCCAGCATCGGCCGGAACACTGAAGCTTTCTTT.

The chain carries TRBV19 and TRBJ2-4; 11 nucleotides line up with TRBD1. The CDR3 runs to 19 residues. Germline CDR1 and CDR2: LNHDA and SQIVND (reference sequence). The trim removed 7 bases at V and 1 base at J, leaving 15 bases unmatched. The CDR3 sequence is CASTQYGQGAGVAKNIQYF. The DNA of the CDR3 is TGTGCCAGTACCCAGTACGGACAGGGGGCAGGTGTGGCCAAAAACATTCAGTACTTC.

This sequence joins TRBV30 and TRBJ2-1, with D unclear. V was cut by 5 bases and J by 3 bases, with 8 bases left in between. The CDR3 sequence is 12 residues long. Germline V gene data show CDR1 as GTSNPN and CDR2 as SVGIG (reference sequence). CDR3 sequence: CAWAANYNEQFF. The CDR3 nucleotides read TGTGCCTGGGCAGCTAACTACAATGAGCAGTTCTTC.

The V call is TRBV20-1, the J call TRBJ2-1; 8 nucleotides agree with TRBD2. CDR3 size: 14 residues. Germline loops: CDR1 DFQATT, CDR2 SNEGSKA (reference sequence). J was trimmed by 0 bases and V by 6 bases; bases with no gene match: 4. The CDR3 nucleotides read TGCAGTGCGGTAGCGGGGAGCTCCTACAATGAGCAGTTCTTC. Residues: CSAVAGSSYNEQFF.

The chain combines TRBV7-3 with TRBJ2-3; no reliable D call. Germline V lookup: CDR1 SGHTA, CDR2 FQGTGA. The CDR3 consists of 13 residues. The V end was cut by 2 bases, the J end by 3 bases, with 6 bases between. The CDR3 protein is CASSLSITDTQYF. CDR3 in DNA: TGTGCCAGCAGCTTATCTATTACAGATACGCAGTATTTT.

This chain joins TRBV5-6 and TRBJ2-1; no definite D call. This CDR3 comprises 16 residues. The germline gives CDR1 SGHDT, CDR2 YYEEEE. Trimming cost V 2 bases and J 0 bases, with 12 bases left between them. The CDR3 loop reads CASSLYTHSSYNEQFF. The CDR3 DNA reads as TGTGCCAGCAGCTTATATACTCATAGCTCCTACAATGAGCAGTTCTTC.

The chain recombines TRBV7-2 with TRBJ2-3, with D perhaps TRBD2 (6 bases). Germline CDR1 is SGHTA and CDR2 is FQGNSA. This CDR3 comprises 15 residues. The germline V and J ends were trimmed by 5 bases and 1 base, with 13 bases remaining between them. CDR3 protein: CASSLSGGRTDTQYF. In nucleotides, the CDR3 is TGTGCCAGCAGCCTTAGCGGCGGCCGCACAGATACGCAGTATTTT.

This sequence joins TRBV30 and TRBJ1-5, with D possibly TRBD1 on 5 matching bases. V lost 2 bases to trimming and J lost 7 bases, with 15 bases between them. The CDR3 spans 14 residues. The V gene's germline CDR1 is GTSNPN and CDR2 SVGIG (reference sequence). CDR3 in amino acids: CAWSLPGAGQPQHF. CDR3 DNA: TGTGCCTGGAGTCTACCCGGGGCGGGGCAGCCCCAGCATTTT.

In this sample, this clonotype turned up once. Mismatch with germline at one junction end may stem from a read error. The rearrangement joins TRBV3-1 to TRBJ1-3; a possible D gene is TRBD1 (6 bases). Germline V gene lookup returns CDR1 LGHDT and CDR2 YNNKEL (reference sequence). The CDR3 has 13 amino acids. The CDR3 sequence: CASSQDGGSPYDF. Written as DNA, the CDR3 is TGTGCCAGCAGCCAAGATGGGGGCTCTCCATATGATTTT.

The V gene is TRBV5-1, the J gene TRBJ2-7; D may correspond to TRBD1 or TRBD2 (6 bases each). CDR1 SGHRS and CDR2 YFSETQ come from the germline V gene. The CDR3 covers 14 residues. The V end lost 5 bases, the J end lost 3 bases, and 15 bases lay between the germline ends. In nucleotides, the CDR3 is TGCGCCAGCAGACCCCAAGGGGGGCGCTACGAGCAGTACTTC. Protein: CASRPQGGRYEQYF.

J is TRBJ2-3 and V is TRBV7-9; D perhaps matches TRBD1 (6 bases). The CDR3 loop spans 12 amino acids. Trimming left V 5 bases short and J 14 bases short, with 17 bases between. CDR1 SEHNR and CDR2 FQNEAQ come from the germline V gene (reference sequence). The CDR3 protein is CASSMSDSPPYF. In DNA, the CDR3 is TGTGCCAGCAGCATGTCGGACAGTCCTCCGTATTTT. Using reference TRBV7-9 and TRBJ2-3 for the parts outside the CDR3, the full variable domain is DTGVSQNPRHKITKRGQNVTFRCDPISEHNRLYWYRQTLGQGPEFLTYFQNEAQLEKSRLLSDRFSAERPKGSFSTLEIQRTEQGDSAMYLCASSMSDSPPYFGPGTRLTVL.

The V gene is TRBV12-3 or TRBV12-4, the J gene TRBJ1-2; D unresolved. Trimming took 6 bases from V and 2 from J, leaving 13 bases between them. This CDR3 is built from 14 residues. This chain's CDR3 is CASRPALANYGYTF. The CDR3 nucleotides read TGTGCCAGCAGGCCCGCGTTAGCAAACTATGGCTACACCTTC.

The chain couples TRBV29-1 to TRBJ2-7, with 12 nucleotides matching TRBD1. The CDR3 sequence is 16 residues long. CDR1 and CDR2 (germline): SQVTM, ANQGSEA. Trimming at V came to 5 bases and at J to 8 bases, leaving 16 bases not matched to a gene. DNA for the CDR3: TGCAGCGTTTACGTCCGATCAGACGGGACAGGGGGCCAGCAGTACTTC. This translates into CSVYVRSDGTGGQQYF.

This chain links TRBV30 with TRBJ2-7; 7 bases align to TRBD1. Unmatched junction bases numbered 8, after V lost 8 bases and J lost 1 base. The CDR3 loop spans 13 amino acids. The germline CDR1 and CDR2 sequences are GTSNPN and SVGIG (reference sequence). The CDR3 sequence is CASQDRASYEQYV. The CDR3 region has the DNA TGTGCCAGCCAAGACAGGGCGTCCTACGAGCAGTACGTC.

In the case of this clonotype: Mismatch with germline at one junction end may stem from a read error. This chain uses TRBV15 with TRBJ1-1; the match to TRBD1 covers 10 bases. This CDR3 has 14 amino acids. Looked up from germline, CDR1 is LNHNV and CDR2 is YYDKDF (reference sequence). This chain's CDR3 is CATSRGQGNTEAFF. In DNA form, the CDR3 reads TGTGCCACCAGCAGGGGACAGGGGAACACTGAAGCTTTTTTT.

The rearrangement uses TRBV12-3 or TRBV12-4 and TRBJ1-5; D is uncertain. This CDR3 has 13 residues. Trimming took 2 bases from V and 9 from J, leaving 11 bases between them. CDR3 sequence: CASSLTVFRPQHF. The CDR3 nucleotides are TGTGCCAGCAGTTTAACAGTTTTTAGGCCCCAGCATTTT.

This sequence joins TRBV6-5 and TRBJ1-6; 8 nucleotides line up with TRBD1. Germline CDR1 MNHEY, CDR2 SVGAGI. This CDR3 spans 14 amino acids. V was pared by 6 bases and J by 12 bases, with 10 bases of the junction left unmatched. CDR3 DNA: TGTGCCAGCAGCGGACCAACAGGGGGAGGACCCCTCCACTTT. It yields the protein CASSGPTGGGPLHF.

The chain carries TRBV25-1 and TRBJ2-3; perhaps TRBD1 as D (6 bases). From germline, CDR1 is MGHDK and CDR2 SYGVNS. CDR3 length: 13 residues. Trimming shortened V by 4 bases and J by 4 bases, and 9 bases separated the two germline ends. This chain's CDR3 is CASSAGTPDTQYF. The CDR3, as DNA: TGTGCCAGCAGTGCCGGGACACCAGATACGCAGTATTTT.